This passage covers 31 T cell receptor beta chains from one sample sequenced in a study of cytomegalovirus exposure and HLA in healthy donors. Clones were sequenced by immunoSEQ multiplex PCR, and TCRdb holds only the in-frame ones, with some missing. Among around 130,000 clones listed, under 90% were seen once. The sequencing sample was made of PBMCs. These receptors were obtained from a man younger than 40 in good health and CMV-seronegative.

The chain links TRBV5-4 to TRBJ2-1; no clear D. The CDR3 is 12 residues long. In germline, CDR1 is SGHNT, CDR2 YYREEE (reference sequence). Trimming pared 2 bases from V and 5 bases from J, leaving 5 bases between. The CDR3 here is CASSLQHNEQFF. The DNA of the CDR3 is TGTGCCAGCAGCTTACAGCACAATGAGCAGTTCTTC. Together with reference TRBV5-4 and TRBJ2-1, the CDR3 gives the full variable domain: ETGVTQSPTHLIKTRGQQVTLRCSSQSGHNTVSWYQQALGQGPQFIFQYYREEENGRGNFPPRFSGLQFPNYSSELNVNALELDDSALYLCASSLQHNEQFFGPGTRLTVL.

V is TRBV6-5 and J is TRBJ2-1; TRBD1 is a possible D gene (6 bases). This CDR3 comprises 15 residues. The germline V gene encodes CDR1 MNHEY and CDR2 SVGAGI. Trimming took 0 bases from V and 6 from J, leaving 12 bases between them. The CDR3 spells CASSYSSGEVNEQFF. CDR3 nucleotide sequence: TGTGCCAGCAGTTACTCGTCAGGGGAAGTCAATGAGCAGTTCTTC.

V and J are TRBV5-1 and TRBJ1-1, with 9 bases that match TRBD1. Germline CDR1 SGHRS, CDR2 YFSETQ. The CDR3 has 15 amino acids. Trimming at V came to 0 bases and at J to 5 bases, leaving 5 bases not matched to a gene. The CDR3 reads CASSLEGQGVTEAFF. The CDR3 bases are TGCGCCAGCAGCTTGGAGGGACAGGGTGTTACTGAAGCTTTCTTT.

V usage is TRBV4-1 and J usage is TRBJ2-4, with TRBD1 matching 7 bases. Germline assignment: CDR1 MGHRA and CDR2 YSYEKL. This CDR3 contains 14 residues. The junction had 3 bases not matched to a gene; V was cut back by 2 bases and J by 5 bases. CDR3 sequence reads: CASSQRDRENIQYF. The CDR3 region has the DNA TGCGCCAGCAGCCAACGGGACAGAGAAAACATTCAGTACTTC.

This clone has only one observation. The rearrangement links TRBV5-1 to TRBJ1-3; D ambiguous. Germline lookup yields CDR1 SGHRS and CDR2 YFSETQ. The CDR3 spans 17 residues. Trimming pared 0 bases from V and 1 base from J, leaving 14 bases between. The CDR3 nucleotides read TGCGCCAGCAGCTTGGCCGGGTTCTCTCGGTCTGGAAACACCATATATTTT. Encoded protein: CASSLAGFSRSGNTIYF.

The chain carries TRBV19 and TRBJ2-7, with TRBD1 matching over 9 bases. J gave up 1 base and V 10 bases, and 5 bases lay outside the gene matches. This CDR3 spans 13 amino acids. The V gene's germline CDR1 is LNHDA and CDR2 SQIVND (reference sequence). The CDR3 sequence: CATTGTGSYEQYF. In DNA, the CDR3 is TGTGCCACCACCGGGACAGGGTCCTACGAGCAGTACTTC.

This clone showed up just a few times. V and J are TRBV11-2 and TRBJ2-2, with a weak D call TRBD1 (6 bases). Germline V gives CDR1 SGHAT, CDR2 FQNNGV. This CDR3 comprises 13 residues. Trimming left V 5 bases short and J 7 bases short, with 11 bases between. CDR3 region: CASSKQGNGELFF. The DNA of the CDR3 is TGTGCCAGCAGCAAACAGGGTAACGGGGAGCTGTTTTTT. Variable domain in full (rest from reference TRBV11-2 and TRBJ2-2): EAGVAQSPRYKIIEKRQSVAFWCNPISGHATLYWYQQILGQGPKLLIQFQNNGVVDDSQLPKDRFSAERLKGVDSTLKIQPAKLEDSAVYLCASSKQGNGELFFGEGSRLTVL.

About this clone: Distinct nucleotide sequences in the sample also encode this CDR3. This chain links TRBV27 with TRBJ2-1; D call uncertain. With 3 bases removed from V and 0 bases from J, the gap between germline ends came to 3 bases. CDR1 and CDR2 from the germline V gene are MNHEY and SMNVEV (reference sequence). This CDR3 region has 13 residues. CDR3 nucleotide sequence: TGTGCCAGCAGTTTGAGCTCCTACAATGAGCAGTTCTTC. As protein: CASSLSSYNEQFF.

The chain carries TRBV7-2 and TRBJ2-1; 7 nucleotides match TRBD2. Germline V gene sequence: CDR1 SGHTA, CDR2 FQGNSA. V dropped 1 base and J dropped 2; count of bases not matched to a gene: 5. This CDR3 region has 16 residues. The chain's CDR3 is CASSLEPLAAYNEQFF. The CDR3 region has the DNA TGTGCCAGCAGCTTAGAGCCCCTAGCGGCCTACAATGAGCAGTTCTTC.

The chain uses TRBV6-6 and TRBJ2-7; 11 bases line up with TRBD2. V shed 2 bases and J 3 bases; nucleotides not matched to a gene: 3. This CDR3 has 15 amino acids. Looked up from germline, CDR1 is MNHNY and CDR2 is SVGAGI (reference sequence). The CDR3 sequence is CASSYPGTSGYEQYF. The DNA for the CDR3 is TGTGCCAGCAGTTACCCCGGGACTAGCGGCTACGAGCAGTACTTC.

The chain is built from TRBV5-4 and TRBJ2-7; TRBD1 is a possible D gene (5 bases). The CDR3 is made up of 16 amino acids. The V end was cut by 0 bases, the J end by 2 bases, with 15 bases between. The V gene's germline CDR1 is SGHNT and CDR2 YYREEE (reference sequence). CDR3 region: CASSLAHKGPPYEQYF. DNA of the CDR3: TGTGCCAGCAGCTTGGCCCATAAGGGGCCACCCTACGAGCAGTACTTC.

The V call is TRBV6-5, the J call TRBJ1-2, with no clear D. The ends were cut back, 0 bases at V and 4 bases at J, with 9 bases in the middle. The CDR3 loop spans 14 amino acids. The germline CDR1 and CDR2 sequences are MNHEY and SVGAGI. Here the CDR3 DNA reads TGTGCCAGCAGTTACTCGAAGCCAGGCTATGGCTACACCTTC. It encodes CASSYSKPGYGYTF.

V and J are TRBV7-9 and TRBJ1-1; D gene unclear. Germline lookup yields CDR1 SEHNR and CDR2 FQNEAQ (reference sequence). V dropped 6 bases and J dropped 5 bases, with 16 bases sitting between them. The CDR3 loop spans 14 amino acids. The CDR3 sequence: CASSETPGMTEAFF. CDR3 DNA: TGTGCCAGCAGTGAAACACCCGGGATGACTGAAGCTTTCTTT.

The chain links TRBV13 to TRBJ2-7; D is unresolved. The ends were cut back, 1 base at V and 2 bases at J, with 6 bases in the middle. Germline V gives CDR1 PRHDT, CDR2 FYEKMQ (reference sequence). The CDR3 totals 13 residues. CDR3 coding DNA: TGTGCCAGCAGCTTAGAAGCCGCCTACGAGCAGTACTTC. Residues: CASSLEAAYEQYF.

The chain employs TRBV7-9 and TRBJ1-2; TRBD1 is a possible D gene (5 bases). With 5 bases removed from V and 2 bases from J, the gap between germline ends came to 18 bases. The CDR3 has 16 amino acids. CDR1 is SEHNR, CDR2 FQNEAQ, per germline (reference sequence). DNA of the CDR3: TGTGCCAGCAGCCCCGGGGGGGTCAGAGACAACTATGGCTACACCTTC. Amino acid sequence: CASSPGGVRDNYGYTF.

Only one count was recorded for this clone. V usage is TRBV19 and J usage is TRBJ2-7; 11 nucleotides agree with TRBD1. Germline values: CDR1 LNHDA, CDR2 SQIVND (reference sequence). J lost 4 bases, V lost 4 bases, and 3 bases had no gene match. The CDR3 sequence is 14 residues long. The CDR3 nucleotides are TGTGCCAGTAGTAGGGACAGGGGGAGTTACGAGCAGTACTTC. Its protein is CASSRDRGSYEQYF.

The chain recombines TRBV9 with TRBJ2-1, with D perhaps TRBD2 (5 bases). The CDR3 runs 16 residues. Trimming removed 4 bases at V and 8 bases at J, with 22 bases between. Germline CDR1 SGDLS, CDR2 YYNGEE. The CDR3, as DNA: TGTGCCAGCAGCCCTGGAGCGGCCCGTCACGTGGATGAGCAGTTCTTC. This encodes CASSPGAARHVDEQFF.

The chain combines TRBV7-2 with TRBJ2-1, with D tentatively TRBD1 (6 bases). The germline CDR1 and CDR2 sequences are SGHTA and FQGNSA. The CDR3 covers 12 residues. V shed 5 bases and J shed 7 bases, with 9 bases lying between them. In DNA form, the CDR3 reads TGTGCCAGCAGCCCCACAGGGAATGAGCAGTTCTTC. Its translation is CASSPTGNEQFF. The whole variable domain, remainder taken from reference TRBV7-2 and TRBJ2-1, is GAGVSQSPSNKVTEKGKDVELRCDPISGHTALYWYRQSLGQGLEFLIYFQGNSAPDKSGLPSDRFSAERTGGSVSTLTIQRTQQEDSAVYLCASSPTGNEQFFGPGTRLTVL.

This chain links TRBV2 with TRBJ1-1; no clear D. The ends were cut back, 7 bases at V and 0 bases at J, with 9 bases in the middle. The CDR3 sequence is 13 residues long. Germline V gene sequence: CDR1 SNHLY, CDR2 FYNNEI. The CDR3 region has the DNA TGTGCCAGCAACCTAGCGTTGAACACTGAAGCTTTCTTT. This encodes CASNLALNTEAFF.

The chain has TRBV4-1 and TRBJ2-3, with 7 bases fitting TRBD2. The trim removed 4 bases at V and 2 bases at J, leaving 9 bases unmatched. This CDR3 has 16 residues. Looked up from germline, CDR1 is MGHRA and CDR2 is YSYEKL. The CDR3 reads CASSPFRDYNTDTQYF. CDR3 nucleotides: TGCGCCAGCAGCCCCTTCCGGGACTACAACACAGATACGCAGTATTTT.

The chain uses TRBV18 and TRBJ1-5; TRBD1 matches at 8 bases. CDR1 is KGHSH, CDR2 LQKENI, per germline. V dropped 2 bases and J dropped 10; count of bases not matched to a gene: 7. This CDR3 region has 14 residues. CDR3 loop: CASSPGAGGYPQHF. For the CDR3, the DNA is TGTGCCAGCTCACCAGGGGCAGGGGGCTACCCCCAGCATTTT.

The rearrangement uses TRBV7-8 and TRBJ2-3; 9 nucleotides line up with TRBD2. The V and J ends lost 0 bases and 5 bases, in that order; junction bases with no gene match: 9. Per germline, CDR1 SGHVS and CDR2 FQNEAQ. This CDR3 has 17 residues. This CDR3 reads CASSLALVTSGLDTQYF. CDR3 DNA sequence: TGTGCCAGCAGCTTAGCGCTTGTGACTAGCGGCCTAGATACGCAGTATTTT.

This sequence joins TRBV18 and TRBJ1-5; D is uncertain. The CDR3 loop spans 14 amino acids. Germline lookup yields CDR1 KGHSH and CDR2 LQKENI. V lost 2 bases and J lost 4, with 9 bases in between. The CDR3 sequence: CASSPSVRNQPQHF. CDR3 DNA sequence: TGTGCCAGCTCACCATCAGTGAGGAATCAGCCCCAGCATTTT.

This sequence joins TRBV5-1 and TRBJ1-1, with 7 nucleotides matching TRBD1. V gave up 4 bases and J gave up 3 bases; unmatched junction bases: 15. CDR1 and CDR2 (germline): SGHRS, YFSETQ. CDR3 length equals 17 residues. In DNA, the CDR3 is TGCGCCAGCAGCCCCGGGATCCCCAGGGGGGAGTACACTGAAGCTTTCTTT. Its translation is CASSPGIPRGEYTEAFF.

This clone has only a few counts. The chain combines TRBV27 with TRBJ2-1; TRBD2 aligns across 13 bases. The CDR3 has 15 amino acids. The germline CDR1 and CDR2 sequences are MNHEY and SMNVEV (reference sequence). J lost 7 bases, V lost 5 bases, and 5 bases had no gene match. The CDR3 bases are TGTGCCAGCAGTCCGGGACTAGCGGGACATAATGAGCAGTTCTTC. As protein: CASSPGLAGHNEQFF.

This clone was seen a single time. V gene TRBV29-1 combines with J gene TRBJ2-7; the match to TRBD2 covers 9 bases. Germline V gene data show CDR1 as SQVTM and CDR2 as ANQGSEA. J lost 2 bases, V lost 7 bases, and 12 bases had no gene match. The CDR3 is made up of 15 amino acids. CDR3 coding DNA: TGCAGCGGTGGAAGTTATAGCGGGGGAGCCTACGAGCAGTACTTC. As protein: CSGGSYSGGAYEQYF.

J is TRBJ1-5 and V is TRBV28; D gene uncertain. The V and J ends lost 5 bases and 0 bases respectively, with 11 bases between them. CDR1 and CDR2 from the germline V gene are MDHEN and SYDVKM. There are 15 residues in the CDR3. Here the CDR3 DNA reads TGTGCCAGCAGTCCTCTCGTTCTTAGCAATCAGCCCCAGCATTTT. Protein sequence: CASSPLVLSNQPQHF.

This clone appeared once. The CDR3: CASSETGGPSSPLHF. The CDR3, as DNA: TGTGCCAGCAGCGAGACAGGGGGTCCGAGTTCACCCCTCCACTTT. V is TRBV21-1 and J is TRBJ1-6; the listed D gene, TRBD1, was not tested against the DNA. TRBV21-1 is a pseudogene. The CDR3 length is 15 residues.

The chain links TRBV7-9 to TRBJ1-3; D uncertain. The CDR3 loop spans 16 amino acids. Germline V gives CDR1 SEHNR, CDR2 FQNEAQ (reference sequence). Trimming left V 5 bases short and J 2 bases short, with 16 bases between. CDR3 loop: CASSLRMSNTGNTIYF. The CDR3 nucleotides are TGTGCCAGCAGCCTACGAATGTCCAATACTGGAAACACCATATATTTT.

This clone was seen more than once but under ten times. CDR3 residues: CASSQEGRGSGNTIYF. The CDR3 DNA reads TGTGCCAGCAGCCAAGAAGGCAGGGGCTCTGGAAACACCATATATTTT. The V call is TRBV4-2, the J call TRBJ1-3, with D possibly matching TRBD1 (6 bases). CDR1 and CDR2 from the germline V gene are LGHNA and YNFKEQ. The V end lost 0 bases, the J end lost 0 bases, and 9 bases lay between the germline ends. The CDR3 spans 16 residues.

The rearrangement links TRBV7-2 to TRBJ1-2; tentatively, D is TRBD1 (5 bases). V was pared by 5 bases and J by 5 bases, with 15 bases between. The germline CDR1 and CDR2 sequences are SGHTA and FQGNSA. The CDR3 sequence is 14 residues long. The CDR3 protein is CASSPSGRYYGYTF. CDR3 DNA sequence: TGTGCCAGCAGCCCCTCAGGGAGGTATTATGGCTACACCTTC.